The 2 T cell receptor beta chains in this list originate from one sample, sequenced in a study of cytomegalovirus exposure and HLA in healthy donors. PCR involved 60 Vbeta and 13 Jbeta primers. Measured with immunoSEQ multiplex PCR; TCRdb has only the in-frame clones, and not every one. The data contain approximately 170,000 clones, about 76% of them seen just once; the ten biggest clones take up under 5.5%. The material sequenced was PBMCs. These receptors all stem from a woman aged 18-29 years in good health and CMV-seropositive.

This clone was seen more than once but under ten times. This chain uses TRBV4-3 with TRBJ2-5; 11 bases line up with TRBD2. The length of the CDR3 is 21 residues. V lost 1 base to trimming and J lost 2 bases; unmatched junction nucleotides: 18. Germline-derived CDR1 and CDR2 are LGHNA and YSLEER. The CDR3, as DNA: TGCGCCAGCAGCCAAGGTCCGTGGGGAGACGCGACTAGCGGGGATCAAGAGACCCAGTACTTC. Protein product: CASSQGPWGDATSGDQETQYF.

The CDR3 sequence: CASSLARGTEAFF. CDR3 DNA sequence: TGTGCCAGCAGCTTAGCCAGGGGGACTGAAGCTTTCTTT. The chain carries TRBV7-9 and TRBJ1-1, with 7 bases lining up with TRBD1. After removal of 0 bases from V and 5 bases from J, the junction contained 0 bases not matched to a gene. Germline V gives CDR1 SEHNR, CDR2 FQNEAQ (reference sequence). The CDR3 contains 13 residues.